The present entry profiles one TCR beta chain with its context. The CDR3 spans 16 residues. CDR1 is SGHKS and CDR2 is YYEKEE in the germline V gene (reference sequence). Germline trimming cut 0 bases from V and 3 bases from J; bases unmatched to any gene: 7. The data are from a study of blood T cell repertoires in COVID-19. Background on the study: Samples of COVID-19 (acute and convalescent) were obtained from the United States, Italy and Spain. In each case, the material was cDNA or gDNA derived from T cells, B-cell-depleted T cells, or PBMCs.

As processed by the authors: Estimated nucleated cell counts came from reference gene primer amplification. TCRdb's table, derived via immunoSEQ multiplex PCR, lists solely in-frame clones and lacks some. V and J calls plus clone size are reproduced from that table; the DNA served to infer D and trimming. The sample consists of more than 300,000 clones, roughly nine tenths of them appearing once. This clonotype was sampled from a man younger than 30 who had recovered from COVID-19. The specimen sequenced was peripheral blood. The chain employs TRBV5-5 and TRBJ2-3; 7 bases line up with TRBD1. The DNA for the CDR3 is TGTGCCAGCAGCTTGGGACCGGGACAGAGGACAGATACGCAGTATTTT. Protein product: CASSLGPGQRTDTQYF.